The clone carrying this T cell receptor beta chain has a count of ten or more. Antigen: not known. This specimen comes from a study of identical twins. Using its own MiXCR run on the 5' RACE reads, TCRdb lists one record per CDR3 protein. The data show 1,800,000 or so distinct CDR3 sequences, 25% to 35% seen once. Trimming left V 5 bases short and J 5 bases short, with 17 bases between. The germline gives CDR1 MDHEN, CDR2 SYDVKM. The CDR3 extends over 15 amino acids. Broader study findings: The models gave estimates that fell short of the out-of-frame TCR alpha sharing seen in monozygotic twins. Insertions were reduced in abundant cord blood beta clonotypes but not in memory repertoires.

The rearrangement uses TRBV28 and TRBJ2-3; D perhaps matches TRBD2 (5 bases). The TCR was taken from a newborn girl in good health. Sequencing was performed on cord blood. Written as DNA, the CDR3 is TGTGCCAGCAGTAAATTCATGACCCGGGGAGATACGCAGTATTTT. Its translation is CASSKFMTRGDTQYF. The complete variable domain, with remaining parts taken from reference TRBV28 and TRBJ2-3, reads DVKVTQSSRYLVKRTGEKVFLECVQDMDHENMFWYRQDPGLGLRLIYFSYDVKMKEKGDIPEGYSVSREKKERFSLILESASTNQTSMYLCASSKFMTRGDTQYFGPGTRLTVL.